This T cell receptor beta chain was profiled in a study of shared clonotypes between healthy human individuals. On the study more broadly: In total, the donors were a couple of women and a few men aged 18 to 49. Study-level results: Expectations were that clonotype sharing among donors would be affected by sequencing depth.

Comments on this clone: Its antigen remains unknown.

The study drew all its donors from Caucasian adults living in Nashville, Tennessee. Produced via immunoSEQ multiplex PCR; TCRdb's table is partial and in-frame only. The data hold roughly 1.5 million clones, with around 98% observed a single time. With V trimmed by 0 bases and J by 6 bases, 10 bases remained unmatched. This CDR3 is 17 amino acids long. In germline, CDR1 is LNHNV, CDR2 YYDKDF (reference sequence). The chain is built from TRBV15 and TRBJ2-1, with 8 nucleotides matching TRBD2. The TCR sequence derives from a man aged 25 to 40 in good health. The material sequenced was naive CD4+ T cells sorted from blood. Specified subset: CD45RA+ positively selected. CDR3 DNA: TGTGCCACCAGCAGAGATCTCCGACTAGCGCCTCTCAATGAGCAGTTCTTC. Its protein is CATSRDLRLAPLNEQFF.